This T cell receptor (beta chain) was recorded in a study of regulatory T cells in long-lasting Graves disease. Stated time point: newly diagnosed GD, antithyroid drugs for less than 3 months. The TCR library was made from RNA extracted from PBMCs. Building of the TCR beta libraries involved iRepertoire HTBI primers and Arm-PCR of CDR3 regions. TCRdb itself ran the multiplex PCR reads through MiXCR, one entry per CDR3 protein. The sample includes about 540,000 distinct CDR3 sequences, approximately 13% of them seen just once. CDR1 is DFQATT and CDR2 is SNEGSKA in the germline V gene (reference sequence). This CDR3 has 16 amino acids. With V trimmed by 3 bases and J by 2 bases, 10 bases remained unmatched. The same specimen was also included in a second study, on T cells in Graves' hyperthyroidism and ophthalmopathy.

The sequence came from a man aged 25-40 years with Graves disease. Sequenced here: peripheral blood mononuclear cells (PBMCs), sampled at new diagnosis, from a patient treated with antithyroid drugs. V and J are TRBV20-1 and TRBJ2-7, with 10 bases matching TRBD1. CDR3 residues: CSASPGQGPNPYEQYF. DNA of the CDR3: TGCAGTGCTAGCCCGGGACAGGGGCCGAACCCCTACGAGCAGTACTTC.